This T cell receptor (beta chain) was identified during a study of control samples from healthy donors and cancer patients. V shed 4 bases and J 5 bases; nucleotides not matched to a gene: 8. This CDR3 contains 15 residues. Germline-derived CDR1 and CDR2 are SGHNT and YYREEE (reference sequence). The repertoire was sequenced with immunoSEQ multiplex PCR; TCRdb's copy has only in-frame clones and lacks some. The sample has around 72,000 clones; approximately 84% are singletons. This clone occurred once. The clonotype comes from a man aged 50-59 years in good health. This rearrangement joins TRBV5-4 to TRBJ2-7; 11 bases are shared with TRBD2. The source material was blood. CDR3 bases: TGTGCCAGCAGCCCCCGACTAGCGGGACCCCACGAGCAGTACTTC. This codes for CASSPRLAGPHEQYF.